This T cell receptor (beta chain) was captured in a study of shared clonotypes between healthy human individuals. Study-wide findings and caveats: In a few donors, about 5% of naive CD4 clonotypes appeared in common.

Trimming shortened V by 0 bases and J by 0 bases, and 11 bases separated the two germline ends. The CDR3 consists of 16 residues. Germline V gene sequence: CDR1 SGHRS, CDR2 YFSETQ. The study enrolled healthy HIV-negative adults without recent acute infections or vaccinations as donors. In regard to this clone: Antigen: not known.

Assay used: immunoSEQ multiplex PCR; TCRdb lists only in-frame clones, some missing. The sample records about 2 million clones, 95% being singletons. This receptor was obtained from a man in his late teens or twenties in good health. Sample: naive CD4+ T cells sorted from blood. Regarding subset: CD45RA+ positively selected. V gene TRBV5-1 combines with J gene TRBJ2-3; D perhaps matches TRBD1 (5 bases). CDR3 residues: CASSLEVQGSTDTQYF. Here the CDR3 DNA reads TGCGCCAGCAGCTTGGAAGTTCAGGGAAGCACAGATACGCAGTATTTT.